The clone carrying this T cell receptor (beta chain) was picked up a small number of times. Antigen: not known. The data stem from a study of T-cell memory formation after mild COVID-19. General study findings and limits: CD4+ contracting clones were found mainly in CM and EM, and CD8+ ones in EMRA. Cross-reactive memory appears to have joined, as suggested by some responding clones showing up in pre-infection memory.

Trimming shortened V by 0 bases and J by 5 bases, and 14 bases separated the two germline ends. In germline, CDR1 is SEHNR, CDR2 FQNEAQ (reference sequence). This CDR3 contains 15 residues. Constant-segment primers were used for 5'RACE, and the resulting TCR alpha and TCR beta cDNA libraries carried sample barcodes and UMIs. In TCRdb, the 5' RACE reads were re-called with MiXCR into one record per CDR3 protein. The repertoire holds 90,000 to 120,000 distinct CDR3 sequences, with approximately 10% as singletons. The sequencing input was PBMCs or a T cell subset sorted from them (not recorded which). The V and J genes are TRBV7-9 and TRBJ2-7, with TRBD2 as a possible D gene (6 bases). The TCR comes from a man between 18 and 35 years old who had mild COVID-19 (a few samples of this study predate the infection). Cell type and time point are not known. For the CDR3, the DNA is TGTGCCAGCAGCTTAGCGTACGGGGGTCTGGACGAGCAGTACTTC. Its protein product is CASSLAYGGLDEQYF.